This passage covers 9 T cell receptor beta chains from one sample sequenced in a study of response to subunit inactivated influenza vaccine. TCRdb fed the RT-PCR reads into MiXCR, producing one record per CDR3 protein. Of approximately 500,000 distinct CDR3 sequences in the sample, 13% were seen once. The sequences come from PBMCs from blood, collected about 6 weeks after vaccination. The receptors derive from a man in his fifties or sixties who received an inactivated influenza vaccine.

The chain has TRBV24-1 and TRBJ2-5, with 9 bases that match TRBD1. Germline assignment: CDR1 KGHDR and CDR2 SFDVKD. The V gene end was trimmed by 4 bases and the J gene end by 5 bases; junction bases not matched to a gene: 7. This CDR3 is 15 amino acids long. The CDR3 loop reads CATSDWDRESETQYF. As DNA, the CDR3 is TGTGCCACCAGTGACTGGGACAGGGAGTCGGAGACCCAGTACTTC.

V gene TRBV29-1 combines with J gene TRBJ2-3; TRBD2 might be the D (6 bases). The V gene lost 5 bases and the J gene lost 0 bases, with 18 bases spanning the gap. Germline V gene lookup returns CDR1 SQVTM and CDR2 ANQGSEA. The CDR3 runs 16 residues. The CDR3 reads CSVTPNGGSSTDTQYF. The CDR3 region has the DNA TGCAGCGTTACCCCCAACGGAGGGTCTAGCACAGATACGCAGTATTTT.

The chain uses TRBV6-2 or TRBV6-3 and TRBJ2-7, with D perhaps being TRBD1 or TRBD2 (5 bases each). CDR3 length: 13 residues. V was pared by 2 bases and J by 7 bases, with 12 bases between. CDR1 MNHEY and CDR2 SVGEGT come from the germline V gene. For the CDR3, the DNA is TGTGCCAGCAGTTACAAAGGGACGGGGGAGCAGTACTTC. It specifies CASSYKGTGEQYF.

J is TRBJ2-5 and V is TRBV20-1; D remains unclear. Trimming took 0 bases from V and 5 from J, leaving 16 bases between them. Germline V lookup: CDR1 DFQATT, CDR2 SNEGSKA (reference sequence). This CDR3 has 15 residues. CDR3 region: CSARDQKRNMETQYF. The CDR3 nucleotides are TGCAGTGCTAGAGATCAGAAACGGAACATGGAGACCCAGTACTTC.

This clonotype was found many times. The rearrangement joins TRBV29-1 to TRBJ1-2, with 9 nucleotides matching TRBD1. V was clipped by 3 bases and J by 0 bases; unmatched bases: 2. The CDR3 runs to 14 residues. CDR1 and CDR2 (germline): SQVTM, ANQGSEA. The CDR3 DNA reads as TGCAGCGTTGAGGGGACAGGGACTAACTATGGCTACACCTTC. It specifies CSVEGTGTNYGYTF.

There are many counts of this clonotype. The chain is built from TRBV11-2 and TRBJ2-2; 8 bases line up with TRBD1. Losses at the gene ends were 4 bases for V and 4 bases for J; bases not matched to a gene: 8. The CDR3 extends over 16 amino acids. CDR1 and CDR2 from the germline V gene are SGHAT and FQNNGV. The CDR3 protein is CASSSIRDRLTGELFF. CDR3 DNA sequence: TGTGCCAGCAGCTCCATCCGGGACAGGCTCACCGGGGAGCTGTTTTTT.

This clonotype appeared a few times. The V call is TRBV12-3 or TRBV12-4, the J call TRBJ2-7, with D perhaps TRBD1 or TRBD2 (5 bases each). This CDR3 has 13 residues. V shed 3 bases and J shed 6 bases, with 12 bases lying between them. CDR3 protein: CASSLFRGVEQYF. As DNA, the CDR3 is TGTGCCAGCAGTTTGTTTCGGGGCGTCGAGCAGTACTTC.

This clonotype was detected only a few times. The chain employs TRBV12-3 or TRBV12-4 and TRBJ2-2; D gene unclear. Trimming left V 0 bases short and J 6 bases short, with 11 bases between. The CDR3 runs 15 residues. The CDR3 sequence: CASSLAGPLAGELFF. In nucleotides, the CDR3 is TGTGCCAGCAGTTTAGCAGGGCCCCTTGCCGGGGAGCTGTTTTTT.

This chain's CDR3 is CSARGTGGLYEQYF. The DNA of the CDR3 is TGCAGTGCTAGAGGGACAGGGGGCTTGTACGAGCAGTACTTC. The V gene is TRBV20-1, the J gene TRBJ2-7, with 11 bases matching TRBD1. The junction had 3 bases not matched to a gene; V was cut back by 1 base and J by 4 bases. This CDR3 has 14 residues. In germline, CDR1 is DFQATT, CDR2 SNEGSKA (reference sequence).